The source of this TCR beta chain is a study of technical replicates of blood from several donors. This clone has more than one count but fewer than ten. The CDR3 totals 15 residues. The germline V gene has CDR1 PRHDT and CDR2 FYEKMQ (reference sequence). V lost 1 base and J lost 2, with 11 bases in between. Here immunoSEQ multiplex PCR was the method, and the copy in TCRdb shows in-frame clones only, minus some. In the table there are 55,000 to 75,000 clones, 87% of which are singletons. The chain joins TRBV13 to TRBJ1-2; TRBD1 might be the D (5 bases). The sequence was obtained from a human donor in good health. Some clones in this sample may be carry-over from other donors' samples. Input material: PBMCs. CDR3 protein: CASSLEGQANYGYTF. As DNA, the CDR3 is TGTGCCAGCAGCTTAGAGGGGCAGGCGAACTATGGCTACACCTTC.